The rows below give T cell receptor beta chains drawn from one sample of a study of T-cell memory formation after mild COVID-19. TCRdb fed the 5' RACE reads into MiXCR, producing one record per CDR3 protein. The top ten hold 10% to 15% of the sample, which has approximately 410,000 distinct CDR3 sequences, 20% to 30% seen once. Sequencing used PBMCs or a T cell subset sorted from them (not recorded which). Receptors originate from an adult woman who had mild COVID-19 (a few samples of this study predate the infection). Cell type and time point are not known. Each CDR3 is given with its conserved first and last residue. The order of the fields is CDR3 length, V gene, clone size, D gene, J gene, CDR3 DNA, CDR3 protein. D genes are given only for firm matches. Part of the rows lack a size; the others show once, few, many or a class for expanded clones.

14,TRBV6-2/TRBV6-3,.,TRBD2,TRBJ2-7,TGTGCCAGCACCAGGACTAGCGGGGGGTACGAGCAGTACTTC,CASTRTSGGYEQYF
19,TRBV14,.,.,TRBJ2-2,TGTGCCAGCAGCCAACATCCGGCTAGGCAGGGAGCGAACACCGGGGAGCTGTTTTTT,CASSQHPARQGANTGELFF
18,TRBV29-1,few,TRBD2,TRBJ2-5,TGCAGCGTTGAAGACGGCCTAGGGACTAGCGGAGCGGGGGAGACCCAGTACTTC,CSVEDGLGTSGAGETQYF
14,TRBV29-1,many,TRBD1,TRBJ2-2,TGCAGCGTCAGCAACAGGGGCGACACCGGGGAGCTGTTTTTT,CSVSNRGDTGELFF
14,TRBV20-1,once,TRBD2,TRBJ2-7,TGCAGTGCCGGAGTGGGACTAGCGGGAGCCGAGCAGTACTTC,CSAGVGLAGAEQYF
15,TRBV5-6,.,.,TRBJ1-5,TGTGCCAGCAGCGGCGGGGGGAGAAGCAATCAGCCCCAGCATTTT,CASSGGGRSNQPQHF
15,TRBV11-2,.,TRBD2,TRBJ2-1,TGTGCCAGCAGCGTAGCGGGGTTCTCCTACAATGAGCAGTTCTTC,CASSVAGFSYNEQFF
13,TRBV5-1,.,.,TRBJ1-2,TGCGCCAGCAGCTTGGAGGGGACCTATGGCTACACCTTC,CASSLEGTYGYTF
15,TRBV29-1,.,TRBD2,TRBJ2-3,TGCAGCGTTGGGGGAGGGTACGGAGGGATCGATACGCAGTATTTT,CSVGGGYGGIDTQYF
13,TRBV10-3,.,.,TRBJ2-2,TGTGCCATCAGTGCGGGCACCACCGGGGAGCTGTTTTTT,CAISAGTTGELFF
15,TRBV25-1,many,.,TRBJ1-2,TGTGCCAGCAGTGAATATTCGGCAGGGAATTATGGCTACACCTTC,CASSEYSAGNYGYTF
13,TRBV20-1,.,.,TRBJ1-2,TGCAGTGCTAGTTCTGGTTTGAACTATGGCTACACCTTC,CSASSGLNYGYTF
14,TRBV5-1,.,TRBD1,TRBJ2-5,TGCGCCAGCAGCATCGGACAGGTAAAAGAGACCCAGTACTTC,CASSIGQVKETQYF
14,TRBV7-3,.,.,TRBJ2-3,TGTGCCAGCAGCCTCTGGGGTAGTTCAGATACGCAGTATTTT,CASSLWGSSDTQYF
16,TRBV29-1,.,TRBD2,TRBJ2-1,TGCAGCGTCCCAATGGGGGCTAGCGGGAGGGCCGCTGAGCAGTTCTTC,CSVPMGASGRAAEQFF
15,TRBV7-3,.,TRBD1,TRBJ2-7,TGTGCCAGCAGCTCCGGGGGACAGGGGAGGAACGAGCAGTACTTC,CASSSGGQGRNEQYF
13,TRBV5-1,few,.,TRBJ2-1,TGCGCCAGCAGCTTGCCAGGGGACAATGAGCAGTTCTTC,CASSLPGDNEQFF
14,TRBV27,few,TRBD1,TRBJ2-5,TGTGCCAGCGCCTGGGACAGGGATAAAGAGACCCAGTACTTC,CASAWDRDKETQYF
14,TRBV10-3,few,.,TRBJ1-1,TGTGCCATGAGGTCTGGGGCCGTGAACACTGAAGCTTTCTTT,CAMRSGAVNTEAFF
11,TRBV12-3/TRBV12-4,few,.,TRBJ1-1,TGTGCCCTAGTCCCCAACACTGAAGCTTTCTTT,CALVPNTEAFF
12,TRBV3-1,once,TRBD2,TRBJ2-1,TGTGCCAGCACCCAGCGGGGGCGTGAGCAGTTCTTC,CASTQRGREQFF
15,TRBV4-1,.,.,TRBJ2-3,TGCGCCAGCAGCCCCGTGAGGTCTCTCACAGATACGCAGTATTTT,CASSPVRSLTDTQYF
14,TRBV10-3,.,.,TRBJ2-7,TGTGCCATCAGTGAGCGGGGAAATAGGTACGAGCAGTACTTC,CAISERGNRYEQYF
13,TRBV5-1,.,.,TRBJ1-1,TGCGCCAGCAGCTGGGGAACAGGGCTTGAAGCTTTCTTT,CASSWGTGLEAFF
15,TRBV20-1,many,.,TRBJ2-1,TGCAGTGCATTAGGGACCCAAAAGGGATACAATGAGCAGTTCTTC,CSALGTQKGYNEQFF
13,TRBV2,few,.,TRBJ2-7,TGTGCCAGCAGTGAACGCCGGTACTACGAGCAGTACTTC,CASSERRYYEQYF
13,TRBV9,few,.,TRBJ2-7,TGTGCCAGCAGCGTTGAGACTTACTACGAGCAGTACTTC,CASSVETYYEQYF
16,TRBV5-4,.,TRBD2,TRBJ2-1,TGTGCCAGCAGCTTGGGTGCCGGGACTAGCGGTGCAGAGCAGTTCTTC,CASSLGAGTSGAEQFF
17,TRBV6-5,few,TRBD1,TRBJ2-6,TGTGCCAGCAGTTACTTTGGACAGGACTCTGGGGCCAACGTCCTGACTTTC,CASSYFGQDSGANVLTF
15,TRBV7-9,.,.,TRBJ2-3,TGTGCCAGCAGTTTACCACAGGGGAGGACAGATACGCAGTATTTT,CASSLPQGRTDTQYF
15,TRBV7-9,many,TRBD2,TRBJ2-3,TGTGCCAGCAGCGCTAGCGGGACCAGCACAGATACGCAGTATTTT,CASSASGTSTDTQYF
12,TRBV29-1,.,.,TRBJ2-1,TGCAGCGTTGAAGTGAAGCTGAATGAGCAGTTCTTC,CSVEVKLNEQFF
12,TRBV25-1,few,.,TRBJ2-3,TGTGCCAGCAGTGAGTCGCCAGATACGCAGTATTTT,CASSESPDTQYF
14,TRBV5-1,few,.,TRBJ1-1,TGCGCCAGCAGCTGGGCGACAGACTACACTGAAGCTTTCTTT,CASSWATDYTEAFF
14,TRBV6-5,few,.,TRBJ1-1,TGTGCCAGCAGTTGGGGGGGACCGAACACTGAAGCTTTCTTT,CASSWGGPNTEAFF